A single T cell receptor (beta chain) is shown here with its context. This entry belongs to a study of blood T cell repertoires in COVID-19. At the level of the study: Nucleic acid was either cDNA or gDNA, and it came from T cells, B-cell-depleted T cells, or PBMCs.

Germline V gene lookup returns CDR1 MNHEY and CDR2 SMNVEV (reference sequence). The CDR3 loop spans 11 amino acids. The V and J ends lost 3 bases and 8 bases respectively, with 5 bases between them. Original processing notes: Researchers report that nucleated cell counts were estimated from reference gene primer amplification. Repertoires were generated with immunoSEQ multiplex PCR, while TCRdb's copy carries only in-frame clones and drops some. V, J and clone size are taken as reported in that table, and D and trimming were inferred from the DNA itself. The sample has fewer than 300,000 clones; approximately 90% are singletons.

The J gene is TRBJ2-1, the V gene TRBV27; D uncertain. The origin of this receptor is a woman aged 25-40 years who had recovered from COVID-19. The sequencing input was PBMCs or T cells enriched from blood (not recorded which). In DNA, the CDR3 is TGTGCCAGCAGTTTTGGGCATGAGCAGTTCTTC. Its protein product is CASSFGHEQFF.